These T cell receptor beta chains were read from a single sample in a study of early T cells in non-severe SARS-CoV-2 infection. In TCRdb, the 5' RACE reads were re-called with MiXCR into one record per CDR3 protein. The table includes around 64,000 distinct CDR3 sequences, around 10% detected once. The sample consisted of whole blood, taken at baseline. The receptors derive from an adult who was a healthcare worker with PCR-confirmed SARS-CoV-2 infection or an uninfected control (not recorded which). CDR3s include the opening cysteine and the closing phenylalanine or tryptophan. The D gene is left open where the match is weak. Only part of the rows carry a size: once, few, many, or a class if the clone is expanded.

CDR3 protein: CASSSTGTSEQFF
CDR3 DNA: TGTGCCAGCTCATCGACAGGGACTAGTGAGCAGTTCTTC
V gene: TRBV18
D gene: -
J gene: TRBJ2-1
clone size: -

CDR3 protein: CSAGTGGVETQYF
CDR3 DNA: TGCAGTGCTGGGACAGGGGGCGTAGAGACCCAGTACTTC
V gene: TRBV20-1
D gene: TRBD1
J gene: TRBJ2-5
clone size: many

CDR3 protein: CASSYWSGANVLTF
CDR3 DNA: TGTGCCAGCAGTTACTGGTCTGGGGCCAACGTCCTGACTTTC
V gene: TRBV12-3/TRBV12-4
D gene: -
J gene: TRBJ2-6
clone size: -

CDR3 protein: CASLRREGGQETQYF
CDR3 DNA: TGTGCCAGCCTTCGCCGGGAGGGAGGGCAAGAGACCCAGTACTTC
V gene: TRBV2
D gene: TRBD2
J gene: TRBJ2-5
clone size: -

CDR3 protein: CSVSRNSNQPQHF
CDR3 DNA: TGCAGCGTTTCTAGAAATAGCAATCAGCCCCAGCATTTT
V gene: TRBV29-1
D gene: -
J gene: TRBJ1-5
clone size: few

CDR3 protein: CASSPYGSYPQETQYF
CDR3 DNA: TGTGCCAGCAGCCCTTACGGTAGCTATCCACAAGAGACCCAGTACTTC
V gene: TRBV11-2
D gene: -
J gene: TRBJ2-5
clone size: -

CDR3 protein: CASSQGTWVEAFF
CDR3 DNA: TGCGCCAGCAGCCAAGGGACTTGGGTTGAAGCTTTCTTT
V gene: TRBV4-1
D gene: -
J gene: TRBJ1-1
clone size: many

CDR3 protein: CASSPWTGVYEQYF
CDR3 DNA: TGTGCCAGCTCACCCTGGACAGGGGTCTACGAGCAGTACTTC
V gene: TRBV18
D gene: TRBD1
J gene: TRBJ2-7
clone size: many

CDR3 protein: CASSGDRRNIQYF
CDR3 DNA: TGTGCCAGCAGTGGAGACAGAAGGAACATTCAGTACTTC
V gene: TRBV28
D gene: -
J gene: TRBJ2-4
clone size: many

CDR3 protein: CASSLDITGELFF
CDR3 DNA: TGTGCCAGCAGCTTAGATATCACCGGGGAGCTGTTTTTT
V gene: TRBV7-9
D gene: -
J gene: TRBJ2-2
clone size: -

CDR3 protein: CASSTGTGVETQYF
CDR3 DNA: TGTGCCAGCAGTACCGGGACAGGAGTAGAGACCCAGTACTTC
V gene: TRBV6-2/TRBV6-3
D gene: TRBD1
J gene: TRBJ2-5
clone size: many

CDR3 protein: CASSPGLAGRETQYF
CDR3 DNA: TGCGCCAGCAGCCCGGGACTAGCGGGGAGGGAGACCCAGTACTTC
V gene: TRBV5-1
D gene: TRBD2
J gene: TRBJ2-5
clone size: few

CDR3 protein: CASSLVRTGSTYEQYF
CDR3 DNA: TGTGCCAGCAGTTTAGTTCGGACAGGGTCTACCTACGAGCAGTACTTC
V gene: TRBV12-3/TRBV12-4
D gene: TRBD1
J gene: TRBJ2-7
clone size: many

CDR3 protein: CSGTGDETQYF
CDR3 DNA: TGCAGCGGGACAGGGGATGAGACCCAGTACTTC
V gene: TRBV29-1
D gene: TRBD1
J gene: TRBJ2-5
clone size: few

CDR3 protein: CASSLDGGETGELFF
CDR3 DNA: TGCGCCAGCAGCTTGGATGGGGGAGAAACCGGGGAGCTGTTTTTT
V gene: TRBV5-1
D gene: -
J gene: TRBJ2-2
clone size: -

CDR3 protein: CASSLVSAGGSYEQYF
CDR3 DNA: TGTGCCAGCAGCTTAGTATCGGCGGGAGGCTCCTACGAGCAGTACTTC
V gene: TRBV7-2
D gene: TRBD2
J gene: TRBJ2-7
clone size: few

CDR3 protein: CASSVDWSSYEQYF
CDR3 DNA: TGTGCCAGCAGCGTAGACTGGAGCTCCTACGAGCAGTACTTC
V gene: TRBV9
D gene: -
J gene: TRBJ2-7
clone size: -

CDR3 protein: CASIENTGELFF
CDR3 DNA: TGTGCCAGCATTGAGAACACCGGGGAGCTGTTTTTT
V gene: TRBV6-2/TRBV6-3
D gene: -
J gene: TRBJ2-2
clone size: -

CDR3 protein: CASGGYDTGELFF
CDR3 DNA: TGTGCCAGCGGGGGGTATGACACCGGGGAGCTGTTTTTT
V gene: TRBV19
D gene: TRBD2
J gene: TRBJ2-2
clone size: -

CDR3 protein: CASRPPGPLETQYF
CDR3 DNA: TGTGCCAGCAGGCCTCCGGGACCCTTAGAGACCCAGTACTTC
V gene: TRBV12-3/TRBV12-4
D gene: -
J gene: TRBJ2-5
clone size: -

CDR3 protein: CASSASGRMETQYF
CDR3 DNA: TGTGCCAGCAGCGCTAGCGGGAGGATGGAGACCCAGTACTTC
V gene: TRBV7-7
D gene: TRBD2
J gene: TRBJ2-5
clone size: many

CDR3 protein: CASSLWSNEAQYF
CDR3 DNA: TGTGCCAGCAGTTTATGGTCCAACGAGGCCCAGTACTTC
V gene: TRBV12-3/TRBV12-4
D gene: -
J gene: TRBJ2-5
clone size: few

CDR3 protein: CASSVAGVVGYTF
CDR3 DNA: TGTGCCAGCAGCGTAGCCGGGGTAGTTGGCTACACCTTC
V gene: TRBV9
D gene: -
J gene: TRBJ1-2
clone size: few

CDR3 protein: CASSPMYGRYSYEQYF
CDR3 DNA: TGTGCCAGCAGTCCAATGTATGGGCGATACTCCTACGAGCAGTACTTC
V gene: TRBV12-3/TRBV12-4
D gene: -
J gene: TRBJ2-7
clone size: few

CDR3 protein: CASSPNNFRETQYF
CDR3 DNA: TGTGCCAGCTCACCAAACAACTTTCGGGAGACCCAGTACTTC
V gene: TRBV18
D gene: -
J gene: TRBJ2-5
clone size: few

CDR3 protein: CASSQDKETQYF
CDR3 DNA: TGTGCCAGCAGCCAAGATAAGGAGACCCAGTACTTC
V gene: TRBV4-2
D gene: -
J gene: TRBJ2-5
clone size: few

CDR3 protein: CASSRRLAGSNEQFF
CDR3 DNA: TGTGCCAGCAGCCGCCGACTAGCGGGAAGTAATGAGCAGTTCTTC
V gene: TRBV7-2
D gene: TRBD2
J gene: TRBJ2-1
clone size: -

CDR3 protein: CASSSAGGQDEQYF
CDR3 DNA: TGTGCCAGCAGCTCTGCTGGGGGTCAGGACGAGCAGTACTTC
V gene: TRBV5-4
D gene: -
J gene: TRBJ2-7
clone size: -

CDR3 protein: CASSPRLSTDTQYF
CDR3 DNA: TGTGCCAGCTCACCAAGGCTCAGCACAGATACGCAGTATTTT
V gene: TRBV18
D gene: -
J gene: TRBJ2-3
clone size: few

CDR3 protein: CASIQRGGGTEAFF
CDR3 DNA: TGTGCCAGCATCCAGCGGGGGGGCGGCACTGAAGCTTTCTTT
V gene: TRBV6-5
D gene: -
J gene: TRBJ1-1
clone size: -

CDR3 protein: CASSEFGQGAYF
CDR3 DNA: -
V gene: TRBV25-1
D gene: -
J gene: TRBJ2-5
clone size: -

CDR3 protein: CASSQERGISQPQHF
CDR3 DNA: TGCGCCAGCAGCCAAGAGCGCGGAATTAGCCAGCCCCAGCATTTT
V gene: TRBV4-1
D gene: -
J gene: TRBJ1-5
clone size: medium-sized

CDR3 protein: CASKRTADYNEQFF
CDR3 DNA: TGTGCCAGCAAGAGGACGGCGGACTACAATGAGCAGTTCTTC
V gene: TRBV11-2
D gene: -
J gene: TRBJ2-1
clone size: many

CDR3 protein: CSARAGAADSNQPQHF
CDR3 DNA: TGCAGTGCTAGAGCCGGGGCCGCCGATAGCAATCAGCCCCAGCATTTT
V gene: TRBV20-1
D gene: -
J gene: TRBJ1-5
clone size: -

CDR3 protein: CASSPPAGTSGSRGKFF
CDR3 DNA: TGTGCCAGCTCACCGCCCGCCGGGACTAGCGGGAGTAGGGGGAAGTTCTTC
V gene: TRBV18
D gene: TRBD2
J gene: TRBJ2-1
clone size: many

CDR3 protein: CASSQVYNEQFF
CDR3 DNA: TGTGCCAGCAGCCAAGTATACAATGAGCAGTTCTTC
V gene: TRBV3-1
D gene: -
J gene: TRBJ2-1
clone size: few

CDR3 protein: CASVGGIRNQPQHF
CDR3 DNA: TGTGCCAGTGTAGGGGGGATCCGAAATCAGCCCCAGCATTTT
V gene: TRBV19
D gene: -
J gene: TRBJ1-5
clone size: many

CDR3 protein: CASRNRANEQFF
CDR3 DNA: TGTGCCAGCAGAAACAGGGCCAATGAGCAGTTCTTC
V gene: TRBV7-9
D gene: -
J gene: TRBJ2-1
clone size: few

CDR3 protein: CSAARLGEPQHF
CDR3 DNA: TGCAGTGCCGCCCGGCTCGGGGAGCCCCAGCATTTT
V gene: TRBV20-1
D gene: -
J gene: TRBJ1-5
clone size: few

CDR3 protein: CAIRSRGLNTEAFF
CDR3 DNA: TGTGCCATCAGGAGCAGGGGATTGAACACTGAAGCTTTCTTT
V gene: TRBV10-3
D gene: -
J gene: TRBJ1-1
clone size: few

CDR3 protein: CASSSLAGQKETQYF
CDR3 DNA: TGTGCCAGCAGCTCCCTGGCAGGACAGAAAGAGACCCAGTACTTC
V gene: TRBV7-6
D gene: -
J gene: TRBJ2-5
clone size: few

CDR3 protein: CATSDHYSNQPQHF
CDR3 DNA: TGTGCCACCAGTGACCATTATAGCAATCAGCCCCAGCATTTT
V gene: TRBV24-1
D gene: -
J gene: TRBJ1-5
clone size: few

CDR3 protein: CASSLVGGRLQETQYF
CDR3 DNA: TGTGCCAGCAGCTTGGTAGGCGGGAGGCTACAAGAGACCCAGTACTTC
V gene: TRBV5-4
D gene: TRBD2
J gene: TRBJ2-5
clone size: -

CDR3 protein: CSAKRLEVPYNEQFF
CDR3 DNA: TGCAGTGCTAAAAGACTAGAGGTCCCCTACAATGAGCAGTTCTTC
V gene: TRBV20-1
D gene: -
J gene: TRBJ2-1
clone size: -

CDR3 protein: CASTLVPGLGLYEQYF
CDR3 DNA: TGTGCCAGCACCCTAGTCCCGGGACTGGGCCTCTACGAGCAGTACTTC
V gene: TRBV7-2
D gene: -
J gene: TRBJ2-7
clone size: -

CDR3 protein: CSASAGALANYGYTF
CDR3 DNA: TGCAGTGCTAGTGCGGGGGCCCTAGCTAACTATGGCTACACCTTC
V gene: TRBV20-1
D gene: -
J gene: TRBJ1-2
clone size: -

CDR3 protein: CASTDSYNEQFF
CDR3 DNA: TGTGCCAGTACCGACAGTTACAATGAGCAGTTCTTC
V gene: TRBV2
D gene: -
J gene: TRBJ2-1
clone size: few

CDR3 protein: CASSPNRGGEKAFF
CDR3 DNA: TGTGCCAGCAGCCCAAATCGAGGGGGGGAAAAAGCTTTCTTT
V gene: TRBV7-2
D gene: -
J gene: TRBJ1-1
clone size: few

CDR3 protein: CASKYQETQYF
CDR3 DNA: TGTGCCAGCAAGTACCAAGAGACCCAGTACTTC
V gene: TRBV2
D gene: -
J gene: TRBJ2-5
clone size: -

CDR3 protein: CASSLDSGNTIYF
CDR3 DNA: TGTGCCAGCAGCTTAGACTCAGGAAACACCATATATTTT
V gene: TRBV11-2
D gene: -
J gene: TRBJ1-3
clone size: few

CDR3 protein: CDSGDSNSPLHF
CDR3 DNA: TGCGACAGTGGGGACTCAAATTCACCCCTCCACTTT
V gene: TRBV4-1
D gene: -
J gene: TRBJ1-6
clone size: few

CDR3 protein: CSARRAGGVSYEQYF
CDR3 DNA: TGCAGTGCTAGGAGGGCAGGGGGTGTCTCCTACGAGCAGTACTTC
V gene: TRBV20-1
D gene: TRBD1
J gene: TRBJ2-7
clone size: -

CDR3 protein: CASSYSPLPSQETQYF
CDR3 DNA: TGTGCCAGCAGTTACTCACCATTGCCGAGCCAAGAGACCCAGTACTTC
V gene: TRBV6-5
D gene: -
J gene: TRBJ2-5
clone size: few